This T cell receptor beta chain was retrieved from a study of control samples from healthy donors and cancer patients. The CDR3 spans 15 residues. Per the germline V gene, CDR1 is MNHNY and CDR2 is SVGAGI (reference sequence). The junction had 3 bases not matched to a gene; V was cut back by 2 bases and J by 6 bases. TCRdb's table, derived via immunoSEQ multiplex PCR, lists solely in-frame clones and lacks some. Among roughly 120,000 clones listed, approximately 94% were seen once. The sequenced sample was PBMCs. This chain links TRBV6-6 with TRBJ2-2, with 10 bases aligning to TRBD1. The clonotype was recovered from a man aged 45-65 years with head and neck cancer. The CDR3 loop is CASSYGTGVAGELFF. The CDR3 DNA is TGTGCCAGCAGTTACGGGACAGGGGTTGCCGGGGAGCTGTTTTTT.